This T cell receptor beta chain stems from a study of blood T cell repertoires in COVID-19 (TCRdb year 2020). Context from the whole study: Samples covering the acute and convalescent phases of COVID-19 were provided by collaborators in the United States, Italy and Spain. The prospective study material was composed of cDNA or gDNA derived from T cells, B-cell-depleted T cells, or PBMCs. The dataset comprised deeply sampled blood TCRbeta repertoires from subjects exposed to, actively infected with, or recovered from COVID-19. The repertoires were released in a freely available public database meant as a resource for research on the immune response to SARS-CoV-2. Samples were obtained from the ongoing ImmuneRACE study (first 160 participants) and from 1,000 to 1,500 subjects provided by 6 global collaborators. The sample metadata nearly always contained a de-identified subject ID, COVID-19 status, age in years and sex. Where HLA class I and class II types were available, the types were taken from metadata supplied by the sample provider, not from assay-based typing. Overall results and qualifications from the work: How much clinical and demographic metadata was included differed by source and by participant, and the metadata was provided uncurated.

Each collaborating institution followed its own protocols to collect whole blood in K2EDTA tubes. For TCRbeta analysis, collaborators shipped samples in one of three forms: frozen whole blood, isolated PBMCs, or DNA extracted from either of those sample types. The immunoSEQ Assay, a bias-controlled multiplex PCR, was used to amplify TCRbeta CDR3 regions from genomic DNA. As for the original processing: The number of nucleated cells in each sample was estimated from the amplification of reference gene primers within the assay. Sequence reads were collapsed and filtered to measure the absolute abundance of every unique TCRbeta CDR3 rearrangement. For each sample, productive Simpson clonality was calculated as the square root of Simpson's diversity index across productive rearrangements. In TCRdb, the immuneACCESS table is reduced to in-frame sequences with V and J assigned. These tables do not hold every clone; where another copy was compared, an unresolved V gene accounts for under half, and the others remain unexplained. V, J and clone size are taken as reported in that table, and D and trimming were inferred from the DNA itself. The sample table records about 100,000 clones; approximately 92% of these occur just once. 5% to 6% of the sample is held by the ten biggest clonotypes.

As concerns this clone: This receptor's antigen is unknown. No base quality information exists; no much larger clone differs at one position.

V ends up 6 bases short and J 1 base short, with an unmatched junction base count of 6. Its CDR3 holds 15 amino acids, cysteine through phenylalanine. The sequence is cut down to CDR3 DNA, 45 bases in frame from base 1. CDR1 and CDR2 are read off the germline V gene as MNHEY and SVGAGI. The specimen was peripheral blood. Rearrangement joined TRBV6-5 to TRBJ1-1; TRBD1 matches 9 bases in the middle. The receptor was isolated from a man in his fifties with active COVID-19. Read as DNA, the sequence is TGTGCCAGCAGCCGGACAGGGGCGGGGAACACTGAAGCTTTCTTT. It codes for CASSRTGAGNTEAFF.